The present entry profiles one T cell receptor (beta chain) with its context. This entry belongs to a study of Graves' ophthalmopathy and Graves' hyperthyroidism. As for the study in general: Researchers classed hyperthyroidism as stable given no ophthalmopathy within 18 months of follow-up.

Participants with hyperthyroidism, aged 18 to 65, were newly diagnosed with under 2 months' duration. No donor had other autoimmune disease, uncontrolled infection, pregnancy or lactation. Clinical symptoms, serum thyroxine, TRAb, thyroid ultrasound and orbital computed tomography formed the basis of diagnosis. Transcripts of RNA were the source for amplifying TCR beta CDR3 regions. HTBI primers were employed in first-round RT-PCR, then a second-round multiplex PCR followed. MiXCR, applied by TCRdb to the multiplex PCR reads, yields one record per CDR3 protein. The sample holds around 590,000 distinct CDR3 sequences, roughly 40% seen once. The V gene end was trimmed by 4 bases and the J gene end by 8 bases; junction bases not matched to a gene: 16. Germline loops: CDR1 SNHLY, CDR2 FYNNEI. This CDR3 comprises 16 residues.

The sample was peripheral blood or thyroid tissue (not recorded which). The genes are TRBV2 and TRBJ2-7; 8 nucleotides align to TRBD1. The receptor was isolated from an adult man with Graves' hyperthyroidism. CDR3 sequence (DNA): TGTGCCAGCAGTGCGGACAGGGATCACAATCAGCCCCAGCAGTACTTC. It translates to CASSADRDHNQPQQYF.